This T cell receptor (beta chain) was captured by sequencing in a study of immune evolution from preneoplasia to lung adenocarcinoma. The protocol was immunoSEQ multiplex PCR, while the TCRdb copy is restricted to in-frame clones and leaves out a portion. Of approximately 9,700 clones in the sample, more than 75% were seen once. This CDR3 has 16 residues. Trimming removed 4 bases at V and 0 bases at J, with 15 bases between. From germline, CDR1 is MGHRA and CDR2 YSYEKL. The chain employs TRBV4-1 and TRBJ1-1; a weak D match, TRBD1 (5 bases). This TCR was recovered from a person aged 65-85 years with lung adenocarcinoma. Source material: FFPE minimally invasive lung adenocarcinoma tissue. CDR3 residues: CASSPDQGRLNTEAFF. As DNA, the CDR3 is TGCGCCAGCAGCCCGGATCAGGGCCGATTGAACACTGAAGCTTTCTTT.